This T cell receptor beta chain was retrieved from a study of neoadjuvant anti-PD-1 for oral cavity cancer. Across the whole study: Patients without progression got a fourth dose around day 43.

Assay: immunoSEQ multiplex PCR; the TCRdb copy retains only in-frame clones and omits some. The sample lists roughly 15,000 clones, 55% to 80% occurring once. Overall study results and limits: After neoadjuvant nivolumab, PBMC T cell clonality was significantly higher in non-responders than responders. Each response group had just a few patients in TCR analyses.

Patients had newly diagnosed, untreated stage II-IVA oral cavity squamous cell carcinoma. Only a few counts were recorded for this clone. What it binds is unknown. Trimming took 7 bases from V and 5 from J; bases not matched to a gene: 5. This CDR3 spans 13 amino acids. Germline lookup yields CDR1 GTSNPN and CDR2 SVGIG (reference sequence). The TCR sequence derives from a person between 35 and 79 years old with oral cavity squamous cell carcinoma. This specimen consisted of PBMCs, obtained before nivolumab (anti-PD-1) treatment. The V and J genes are TRBV30 and TRBJ2-3; 11 bases fit TRBD2. CDR3: CAYTSGSGDTQYF. CDR3 coding DNA: TGTGCCTATACTAGCGGGAGTGGAGATACGCAGTATTTT.